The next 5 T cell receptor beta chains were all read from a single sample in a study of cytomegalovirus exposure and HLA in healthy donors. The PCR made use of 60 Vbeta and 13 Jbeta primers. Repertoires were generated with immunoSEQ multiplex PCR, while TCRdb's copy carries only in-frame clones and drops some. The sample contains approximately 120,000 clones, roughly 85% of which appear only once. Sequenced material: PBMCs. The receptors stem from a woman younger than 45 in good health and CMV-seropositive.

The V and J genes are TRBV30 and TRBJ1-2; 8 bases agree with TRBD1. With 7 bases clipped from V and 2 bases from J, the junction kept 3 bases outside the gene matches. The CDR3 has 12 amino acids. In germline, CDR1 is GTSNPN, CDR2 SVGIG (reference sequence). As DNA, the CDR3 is TGTGCCTCACGGACAGGGAACTATGGCTACACCTTC. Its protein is CASRTGNYGYTF. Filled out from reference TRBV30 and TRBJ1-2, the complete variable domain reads SQTIHQWPATLVQPVGSPLSLECTVEGTSNPNLYWYRQAAGRGLQLLFYSVGIGQISSEVPQNLSASRPQDRQFILSSKKLLLSDSGFYLCASRTGNYGYTFGSGTRLTVV.

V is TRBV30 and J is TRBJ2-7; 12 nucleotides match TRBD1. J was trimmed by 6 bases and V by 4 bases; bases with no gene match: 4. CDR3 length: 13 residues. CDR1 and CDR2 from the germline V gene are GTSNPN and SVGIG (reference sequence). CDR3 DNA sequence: TGTGCCTGGACCGGGACAGGGGGCTGCGAGCAGTACTTC. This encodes CAWTGTGGCEQYF.

This chain's CDR3 is CASSLGGIPQETQYF. For the CDR3, the DNA is TGTGCCAGCAGCTTAGGCGGGATTCCTCAAGAGACCCAGTACTTC. The J gene is TRBJ2-5, the V gene TRBV13; D possibly corresponds to TRBD2 (5 bases). Germline CDR1 PRHDT, CDR2 FYEKMQ (reference sequence). The CDR3 is 15 residues long. V gave up 0 bases and J gave up 2 bases, with 10 bases separating them.

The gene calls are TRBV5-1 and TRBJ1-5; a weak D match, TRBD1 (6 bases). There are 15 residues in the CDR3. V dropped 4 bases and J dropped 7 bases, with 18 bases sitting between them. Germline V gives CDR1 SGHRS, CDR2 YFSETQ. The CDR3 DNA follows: TGCGCCAGCAGCCCGGGAGGGGGGGCTGGGCAGCCCCAGCATTTT. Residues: CASSPGGGAGQPQHF.

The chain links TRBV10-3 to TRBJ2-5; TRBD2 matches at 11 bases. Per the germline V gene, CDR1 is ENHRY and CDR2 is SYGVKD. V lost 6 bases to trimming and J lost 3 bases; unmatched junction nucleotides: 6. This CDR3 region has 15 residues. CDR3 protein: CAISAGTSGEETQYF. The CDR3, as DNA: TGTGCCATCAGCGCAGGGACTAGCGGCGAAGAGACCCAGTACTTC.